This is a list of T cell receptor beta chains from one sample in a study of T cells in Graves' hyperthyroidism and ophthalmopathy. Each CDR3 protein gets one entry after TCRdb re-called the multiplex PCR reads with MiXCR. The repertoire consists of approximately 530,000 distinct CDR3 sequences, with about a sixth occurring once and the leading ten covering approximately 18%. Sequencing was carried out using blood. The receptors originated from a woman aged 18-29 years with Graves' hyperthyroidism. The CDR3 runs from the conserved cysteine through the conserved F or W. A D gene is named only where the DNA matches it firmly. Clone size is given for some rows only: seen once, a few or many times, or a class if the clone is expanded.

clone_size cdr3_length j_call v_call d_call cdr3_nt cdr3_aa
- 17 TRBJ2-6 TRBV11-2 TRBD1 TGTGCCAGCAGCTCTCCCCGGGACAGCTCTGGGGCCAACGTCCTGACTTTC CASSSPRDSSGANVLTF
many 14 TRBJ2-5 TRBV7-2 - TGTGCCAGCAGCTTATGGCGGGGCCAAGAGACCCAGTACTTC CASSLWRGQETQYF
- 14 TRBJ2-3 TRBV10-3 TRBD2 TGTGCCATCAAAATAGCGGGGCCCACAGATACGCAGTATTTT CAIKIAGPTDTQYF
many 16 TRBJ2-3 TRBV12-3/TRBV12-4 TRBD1 TGTGCCAGCAGTTCCTACGACAGGGAAACCACAGATACGCGGTATTTT CASSSYDRETTDTRYF
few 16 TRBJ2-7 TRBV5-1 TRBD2 TGCGCCAGCAGCTTGGTCCGAGGTAGCGGGGGGTACGAGCAGTACTTC CASSLVRGSGGYEQYF
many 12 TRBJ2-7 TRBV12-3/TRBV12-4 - TGTGCCAGCACCCCAGGGACCGACGAGCAGTACTTC CASTPGTDEQYF
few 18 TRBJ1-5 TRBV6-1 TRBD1 TGTGCCAGCAGTGAAGCTGGACAGGGCAGGTATAGCAATCAGCCCCAGCATTTT CASSEAGQGRYSNQPQHF
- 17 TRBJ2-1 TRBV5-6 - TGTGCCAGCAGCGGGTTGAGCGCGCCTAGCTCCTACAATGAGCAGTTCTTC CASSGLSAPSSYNEQFF
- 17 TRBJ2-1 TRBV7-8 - TGTGCCAGCAACCCCCGTATACAGGGAGGGTCCTACAATGAGCAGTTCTTC CASNPRIQGGSYNEQFF
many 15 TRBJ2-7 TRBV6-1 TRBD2 TGTGCCAGCAGTAATGGGGGGGGGAGGACCTACGAGCAGTACTTC CASSNGGGRTYEQYF
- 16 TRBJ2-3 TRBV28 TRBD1 TGTGCCAGCAGCCCCGGGACAGGGAGGGGATCAGATACGCAGTATTTT CASSPGTGRGSDTQYF
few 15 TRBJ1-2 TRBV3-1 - TGTGCCAGCAGTTGGCGGGGCGGAAGCAACTATGGCTACACCTTC CASSWRGGSNYGYTF
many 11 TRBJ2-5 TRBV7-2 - TGTGCCAGCAGCTCCACAGGCTTCCAGTACTTC CASSSTGFQYF
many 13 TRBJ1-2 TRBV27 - TGTGCCAGCAGCCGGGACCTGAACAATGGCTACACCTTC CASSRDLNNGYTF
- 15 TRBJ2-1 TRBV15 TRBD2 TGTGCCACCAGCAAAGGGACTAGCGGGGTGGAGGAGCAGTTCTTC CATSKGTSGVEEQFF
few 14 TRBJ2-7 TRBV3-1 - TGTGCCAGCAGCGGGAGCAGGGAGTACTACGAGCAGTACTTC CASSGSREYYEQYF
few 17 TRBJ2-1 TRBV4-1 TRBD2 TGCGCCAGCAGCCAAGATGTACTAGCGGGAGGGCCGGATGAGCAGTTCTTC CASSQDVLAGGPDEQFF
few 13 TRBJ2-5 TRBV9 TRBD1 TGTGCCAGCAGCCCACCTACAGGGGATACCCAGTACTTC CASSPPTGDTQYF
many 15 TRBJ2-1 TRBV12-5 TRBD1 TGTGCTAGTGGTTTCTTTCGGACAGGGAACAATGAGCAGTTCTTC CASGFFRTGNNEQFF
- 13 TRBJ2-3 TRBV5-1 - TGCGCCAGCAGCTTGTATCGGGGGTATACGCAGTATTTT CASSLYRGYTQYF
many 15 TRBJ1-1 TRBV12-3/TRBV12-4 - TGTGCCAGCAGTTTAGGCGAATCCCTGGGGGCTGAAGCTTTCTTT CASSLGESLGAEAFF
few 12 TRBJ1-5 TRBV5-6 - TGTGCCAGCAGCCCCCTTGGTCAGCCCCAGCATTTT CASSPLGQPQHF
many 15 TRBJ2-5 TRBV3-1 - TGTGCCAGCAGCCAAGGGGACGGGGGACAAGAGACCCAGTACTTC CASSQGDGGQETQYF
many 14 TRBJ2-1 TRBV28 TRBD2 TGTGCCAGCAGTTTTGAACTAGCGGGAGTTGAGCAGTTCTTC CASSFELAGVEQFF
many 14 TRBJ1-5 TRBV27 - TGTGCCAGCAGTTCGACAGGCCCAAATCAGCCCCAGCATTTT CASSSTGPNQPQHF
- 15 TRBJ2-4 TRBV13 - TGTGCCAGCAGCTTAGGATTAGGGGGCAAAAACATTCAGTACTTC CASSLGLGGKNIQYF
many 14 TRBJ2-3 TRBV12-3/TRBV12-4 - TGTGCCAGCCACAGTGGGGCTAAGATAGATACGCAGTATTTT CASHSGAKIDTQYF
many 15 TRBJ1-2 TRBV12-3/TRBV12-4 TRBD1 TGTGCCAGCAGTTTAGGGACAGGGCCCACCTATGGCTACACCTTC CASSLGTGPTYGYTF
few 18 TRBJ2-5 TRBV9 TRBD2 TGTGCCAGCAGCGTAGAGGGGGGGAATCCGGGACTAGGAGAGACCCAGTACTTC CASSVEGGNPGLGETQYF
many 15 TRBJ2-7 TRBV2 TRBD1 TGTGCCAGCAGTGAATTAGCAGGGGGCAGCGACGAGCAGTACTTC CASSELAGGSDEQYF
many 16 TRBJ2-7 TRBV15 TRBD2 TGTGCCACCAGCCCGTACGTGACTAGCGGGTCCTACGAGCAGTACTTC CATSPYVTSGSYEQYF
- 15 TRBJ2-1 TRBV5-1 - TGCGCCAGCAGACCCGGGGGAACCAATTACAATGAGCAGTTCTTC CASRPGGTNYNEQFF
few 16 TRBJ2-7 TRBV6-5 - TGTGCCAGCAGTTACCGGCGGCTAGGAGGTTACTACGAGCAGTACTTC CASSYRRLGGYYEQYF
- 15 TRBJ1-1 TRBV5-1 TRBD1 TGCGCCAGCAGCTTGGGGAAGGGGGCGGACACTGAAGCTTTCTTT CASSLGKGADTEAFF
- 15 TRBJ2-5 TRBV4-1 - TGCGCCAGCAGCCAAGAAAATGTCGGGCTGGAGACCCAGTACTTC CASSQENVGLETQYF
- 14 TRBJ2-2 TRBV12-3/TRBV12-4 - TGTGCCAGCAGTTCAACCGGGCCTACCGGGGAGCTGTTTTTT CASSSTGPTGELFF
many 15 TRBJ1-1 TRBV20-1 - TGCAGTGCTAGAGGAGGGGGGCCAGTTAACACTGAAGCTTTCTTT CSARGGGPVNTEAFF
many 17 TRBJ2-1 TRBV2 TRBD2 TGTGCCAGCAGTGAAAGGGCGGGGGGGCCACCCTACAATGAGCAGTTCTTC CASSERAGGPPYNEQFF
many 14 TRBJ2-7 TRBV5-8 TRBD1 TGTGCCAGCAACCGGGGACAGGGGAGCTACGAGCAGTACTTC CASNRGQGSYEQYF
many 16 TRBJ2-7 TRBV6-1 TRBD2 TGTGCCAGCACCACAGGGAGTAGCGGGGGGGTTGAGGAGCAGTACTTC CASTTGSSGGVEEQYF
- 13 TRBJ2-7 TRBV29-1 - TGCAGCGTCCTCACGGACCGTACCTACGAGCAGTACTTC CSVLTDRTYEQYF
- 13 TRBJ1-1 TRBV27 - TGTGCCAGCAGTTTTGGGGGGGCGACTGAAGCTTTCTTT CASSFGGATEAFF
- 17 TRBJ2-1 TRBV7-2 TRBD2 TGTGCCAGCAGCTTAACTAGCGGGAGACGTGGTGCAGAGACCCAGTTCTTC CASSLTSGRRGAETQFF
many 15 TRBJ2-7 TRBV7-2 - TGTGCCAGCAGTTCGCAGCGCGGGATAGCCTACGAGCAGTACTTC CASSSQRGIAYEQYF
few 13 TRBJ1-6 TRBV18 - TGTGCCAGCTCACCAGGGCCGGCTTCACCCCTCCACTTT CASSPGPASPLHF
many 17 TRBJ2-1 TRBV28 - TGTGCCAGCAGGTCTTGGAAAGGGGTTAGCTCCTACAATGAGCAGTTCTTC CASRSWKGVSSYNEQFF
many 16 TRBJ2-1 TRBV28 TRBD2 TGTGCCAGCAGTTCCCCGACTAGCGGGAGGGCGGCTGAGCAGTTCTTC CASSSPTSGRAAEQFF
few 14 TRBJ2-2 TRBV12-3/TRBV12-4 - TGTGCCAGCAGGGTAGCAGCAGTCACCGGGGAGCTGTTTTTT CASRVAAVTGELFF
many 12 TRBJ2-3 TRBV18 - TGTGCCAGCAGCCCAGGCACAGATACGCAGTATTTT CASSPGTDTQYF
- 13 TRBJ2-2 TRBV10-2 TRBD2 TGCGCCGGCGGGGGATCGAACACCGGGGAGCTGTTTTTT CAGGGSNTGELFF
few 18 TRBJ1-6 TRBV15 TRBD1 TGTGCCACCAGCAGGGGTACAGGGGGGAAGTTCTATAATTCACCCCTCCACTTT CATSRGTGGKFYNSPLHF
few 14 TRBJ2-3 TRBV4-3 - TGCGCCAGCAGCCAAGTCCTCGAAACGGATACGCAGTATTTT CASSQVLETDTQYF
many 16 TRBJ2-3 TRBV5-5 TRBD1 TGTGCCAGCAGCGTAGGGACAGCTCTTAGCACAGATACGCAGTATTTT CASSVGTALSTDTQYF